Listed below are T cell receptor beta chains from one sample, sequenced in a study of blood T cell repertoires in COVID-19. TCRdb keeps only in-frame clones here, not all; method: immunoSEQ multiplex PCR. The sample gives some 150,000 clones, about four fifths of which show up once; roughly 2% is in the top ten. Sequenced sample: peripheral blood. These receptors were collected from a man in his 70s with acute or convalescent COVID-19. CDR3s include the opening cysteine and the closing phenylalanine or tryptophan. A D gene is named only where the DNA matches it firmly. Clone size, where shown, is once, few, many, or a class for clones that have expanded.

d_call	v_call	clone_size	j_call	cdr3_nt	cdr3_aa
-	TRBV9	once	TRBJ1-4	TGTGCCAGCAGCGTAGGGGGGGGGAACCCAACTAATGAAAAACTGTTTTTT	CASSVGGGNPTNEKLFF
-	TRBV12-5	-	TRBJ2-1	TGTGCTAGTGGTTTCCCAAGGGGCGAGCAGTTCTTC	CASGFPRGEQFF
-	TRBV3-1/TRBV3-2	-	TRBJ2-5	TGTGCCAGCAGCCCTACGCCGCCGGGGGTTGCAGAGACCCAGTACTTC	CASSPTPPGVAETQYF
-	TRBV28	-	TRBJ2-4	TGTGCCAGCATCCGAGGGGGGGCCGAAAACATTCAGTACTTC	CASIRGGAENIQYF
TRBD1	TRBV19	-	TRBJ2-2	TGTGCCAGTAGTCCAGACAGGGTCGGCACCGGGGAGCTGTTTTTT	CASSPDRVGTGELFF
TRBD1	TRBV27	-	TRBJ2-7	TGTGCCAGCAAAGATCCGGCCGGGACAGGGCACGAGCAGTACTTC	CASKDPAGTGHEQYF
TRBD2	TRBV18	few	TRBJ2-2	TGTGCCAGCTCACTTTACTCGCGGGGGGCCGAAATCACCGGGGAGCTGTTTTTT	CASSLYSRGAEITGELFF
TRBD1	TRBV6-5	once	TRBJ1-1	TGTGCCAGCAGCCGACAGGGGGCGTCGCACACTGAAGCTTTCTTT	CASSRQGASHTEAFF
-	TRBV7-2	-	TRBJ2-5	TGTGCCAGCAGCGCCAGGGGCGGCCCTTGGTCGGAGACCCAGTACTTC	CASSARGGPWSETQYF
-	TRBV10-3	-	TRBJ1-4	TGTGCCATCAGTGTAGGAAGGGAGGCAACTAATGAAAAACTGTTTTTT	CAISVGREATNEKLFF
TRBD2	TRBV5-1	-	TRBJ2-7	TGCGCCAGCAGTCCCACCGGGGGGGCCCAACCCCACGAGCAGTACTTC	CASSPTGGAQPHEQYF
TRBD1	TRBV12-3/TRBV12-4	-	TRBJ1-2	TGTGCCAGCAGTAGGGACAGCGACTATGGCTACACCTTC	CASSRDSDYGYTF
-	TRBV5-1	-	TRBJ2-1	TGCGCCAGCAGCTTATTGTGGGCAGGGGTTGAGAGTGAGCAGTTCTTC	CASSLLWAGVESEQFF
-	TRBV5-1	once	TRBJ1-2	TGCGCCAGCAGCTTGGGGAGCCTTGGAGGTGGAGGAGATGGCTACACCTTC	CASSLGSLGGGGDGYTF
TRBD1	TRBV4-1	few	TRBJ2-1	TGCGCCAGCAGTGGGACAGACTACAATGAGCAGTTCTTC	CASSGTDYNEQFF
-	TRBV2	-	TRBJ2-3	TGTGCCAGCACCGCGGACACAGATACGCAGTATTTT	CASTADTDTQYF
TRBD1	TRBV6-6	-	TRBJ1-5	TGTGCCAGCAGTTACACAGGGGATAGCAATCAGCCCCAGCATTTT	CASSYTGDSNQPQHF
-	TRBV5-1	-	TRBJ2-7	TGCGCCAGCAGCTTGGACCGGACAGCCTACGAGCAGTACTTC	CASSLDRTAYEQYF
-	TRBV3-1/TRBV3-2	-	TRBJ2-5	TGTGCCAGCAGCCAGGGTCACAGGGCTGGGGAGACCCAGTACTTC	CASSQGHRAGETQYF
-	TRBV7-2	-	TRBJ2-7	TGTGCCAGCAGCTCAGACTCCGGGAAAGGGGACAACTACGAGCAGTACTTC	CASSSDSGKGDNYEQYF
-	TRBV2	-	TRBJ2-7	TGTGCCAGCAAGGGCGGTGGACTCCTACTACGAGAGTACTTC	CASKGGGLLLREYF
TRBD1	TRBV6-6	-	TRBJ2-7	TGTGCCAGCAGCCGCCAGACAGGGGCCTACGAGCAGTACTTC	CASSRQTGAYEQYF
TRBD1	TRBV18	few	TRBJ1-2	TGTGCCAGCTCCGACAGGGACCCCAACTATGGCTACACCTTC	CASSDRDPNYGYTF
-	TRBV2	-	TRBJ2-3	TGTGCCAGCAGTGAATGGAGGGCTCAGGCAGATACGCAGTATTTT	CASSEWRAQADTQYF
-	TRBV11-2	-	TRBJ2-1	TGTGCCAGCAGATCGCTACGAGCGGGCGAGTACAATGAGCAGTTCTTC	CASRSLRAGEYNEQFF
TRBD1	TRBV11-2	once	TRBJ2-7	TGTGCCAGCAGAAAAATGGGGACAGACGAGCAGTACTTC	CASRKMGTDEQYF
-	TRBV28	few	TRBJ1-6	TGTGCCAGCAGTGCCGGGAGTTCACCCCTCCACTTT	CASSAGSSPLHF
-	TRBV7-6	-	TRBJ2-5	TGTGCCAGCAGCTTAGTCTGGGGGCCCCAAGAGACCCAGTACTTC	CASSLVWGPQETQYF
TRBD1	TRBV6-5	once	TRBJ1-5	TGTGCCAGCAGGGACCCCGGACAGGGGAATCAGCCCCAGCATTTT	CASRDPGQGNQPQHF